This is a list of T cell receptor beta chains from one sample in a study of blood T cells in healthy people across ages. Each CDR3 protein gets one entry after TCRdb re-called the 5' RACE reads with MiXCR. Here the sample spans 600,000 to 800,000 distinct CDR3 sequences, over 20% being singletons. The sequenced material came from blood. Source of these receptors: a man between 65 and 85 years old in good health. Both conserved end residues are part of each CDR3.

v_call	j_call	cdr3_aa
TRBV12-3/TRBV12-4	TRBJ2-2	CASNYQGPTGELFF
TRBV5-1	TRBJ1-2	CASGTSYRDGYTF
TRBV4-1	TRBJ2-1	CASSHRGVTSYNEQFF
TRBV20-1	TRBJ1-3	CSARAIEPGNTIYF
TRBV5-1	TRBJ2-5	CASRKQGRGQETQYF
TRBV29-1	TRBJ2-7	CSVMGAEQYF
TRBV12-3/TRBV12-4	TRBJ2-5	CASSPLASGSDATQYF
TRBV7-2	TRBJ2-5	CASSLAIGYQETQYF
TRBV6-1	TRBJ2-2	CASSEALGRGLTGELFF
TRBV5-5	TRBJ1-1	CASSPLLGTEAFF
TRBV28	TRBJ2-5	CASSNRAETQYF
TRBV2	TRBJ2-2	CATEPGTKNTGELFF
TRBV7-3	TRBJ2-1	CASSLGGNTYNEQFF
TRBV24-1	TRBJ2-2	CATSDLGAGWSTGELFF
TRBV28	TRBJ2-5	CASSLYRMAQYF
TRBV14	TRBJ2-7	CASSPDWSEDEQYF
TRBV4-1	TRBJ2-1	CASSPDLVAGPTYNEQFF
TRBV7-2	TRBJ2-5	CASSSSQGPQETQYF
TRBV6-6	TRBJ2-5	CASSPDRSQLRQYF
TRBV27	TRBJ1-1	CASSRDRGGTEAFF
TRBV6-5	TRBJ2-2	CASSSTTGELFF
TRBV6-6	TRBJ2-7	CASSPSDYEQYF
TRBV6-1	TRBJ2-1	CASSGTSGNPYNEQFF
TRBV6-5	TRBJ2-1	CASSYRGQDRSYNEQFF
TRBV27	TRBJ2-5	CASSTGLAGGSQYF
TRBV2	TRBJ2-2	CASTARAEGELFF
TRBV7-2	TRBJ2-7	CASSLEQGYEQYF
TRBV11-2	TRBJ2-2	CASSLSWGRTGELFF
TRBV7-3	TRBJ2-1	CASSLGNPTGYNEQFF
TRBV24-1	TRBJ2-7	CATSGARGPPYEQYF
TRBV7-3	TRBJ2-7	CASSHRGGANYEQYF
TRBV6-6	TRBJ2-5	CASSPGQGYQETQYF
TRBV7-2	TRBJ1-5	CASSPNGNQPQHF
TRBV20-1	TRBJ2-7	CSARRTSGSYEQYF
TRBV10-3	TRBJ2-1	CAIRSSGSNEQFF
TRBV6-6	TRBJ2-5	CASSYLETQYF
TRBV7-7	-	CASSYELAGSNEQFF
TRBV29-1	TRBJ2-1	CSVHTSGSLSYNEQFF
TRBV6-5	-	CASSRQKAYEQYF
TRBV3-1	TRBJ1-1	CASRPGGSNTEAFF
TRBV27	TRBJ2-7	CASSPGQVNEQYF
TRBV6-6	TRBJ2-7	CAGSPTSGISYEQYF
TRBV2	TRBJ2-2	CASEASGSTGELFF
TRBV21-1	TRBJ2-7	CASVPPAGGSGEQYF